This T cell receptor (beta chain) was recorded in a study of T cells in Graves' hyperthyroidism and ophthalmopathy. In the study overall: At initial diagnosis, before any treatment had begun, peripheral blood was obtained. Notes on the study in general: Prediction of ophthalmopathy progression came a median roughly 7.1 months pre-onset. Blood also carried most thyroid clonotypes expanded above 0.001.

Amplification of TCR beta CDR3 regions used RNA as the template. TCR CDR3 regions were first amplified by RT-PCR with HTBI primers. TCRdb fed the multiplex PCR reads into MiXCR, producing one record per CDR3 protein. The repertoire holds 200,000 to 250,000 distinct CDR3 sequences, with over 15% as singletons. Remarks on this clonotype: Its antigen is unidentified.

The V end lost 2 bases, the J end lost 7 bases, and 15 bases lay between the germline ends. Germline CDR1 and CDR2: SGHNT and YYREEE (reference sequence). The CDR3 covers 15 residues. The clonotype comes from a man aged 45-65 years with Graves' hyperthyroidism. Sequenced: blood. This chain links TRBV5-4 with TRBJ2-2; D gene uncertain. As DNA, the CDR3 is TGTGCCAGCAGCTTCGGTTCTGAGTCGGGCGGGGAGCTGTTTTTT. Translated, it gives CASSFGSESGGELFF.